This T cell receptor beta chain stems from a study of response to subunit inactivated influenza vaccine. This clonotype was counted ten times or more. Germline CDR1 and CDR2: LGHNA and YSLEER. This CDR3 region has 16 residues. The germline V and J ends were trimmed by 1 base and 4 bases, with 16 bases remaining between them. Via MiXCR, TCRdb re-called the RT-PCR reads, giving one row per CDR3 protein. This sample yields approximately 570,000 distinct CDR3 sequences, of which about 8% are seen a single time; around 13% belongs to the top ten. The gene calls are TRBV4-3 and TRBJ1-1, with D hard to call. This TCR was recovered from a man aged 50 to 75 who received an inactivated influenza vaccine. This specimen was PBMCs from blood, taken around 2 years after vaccination. The CDR3 DNA reads as TGCGCCAGCAGCCAAGGAGTGGCAGGCGTTGGCACTGAAGCTTTCTTT. Amino acids: CASSQGVAGVGTEAFF.